The clone carrying this TCR beta chain appeared many times. The antigen is not known. This entry is derived from a study of T-cell reconstitution after alpha-beta-depleted transplantation in children. Findings and caveats of the study: Alpha-beta T cells about two months after transplant reportedly derived from several hundred expanded graft clones. Surviving recipient T cells and intrathymic progenitors accounted for some patients' high TCRbeta diversity at day 60. A year post-transplant, T-cell counts and diversity derived mostly from newly produced T cells.

Unique molecular identifiers were used in preparing the TCRbeta library. TCRdb analysed the PCR reads with MiXCR anew, one entry per CDR3 protein. The sample includes about 70,000 distinct CDR3 sequences, 11% seen only once; the top ten take approximately 13%. The origin of this receptor is a boy between 5 and 17 years old with acute myeloid leukemia, due to receive a stem cell transplant. The sample in question was PBMCs, obtained before TCRalphabeta/CD19-depleted stem cell transplant.

CDR3 amino acids: CASSQRGYAASEQFF. CDR3 nucleotide sequence: TGTGCCAGCAGCCAAAGGGGATACGCCGCGAGTGAGCAGTTCTTC. This chain joins TRBV3-1 and TRBJ2-1, with D perhaps matching TRBD1 (5 bases). V dropped 2 bases and J dropped 9 bases, with 17 bases sitting between them. Germline-derived CDR1 and CDR2 are LGHDT and YNNKEL (reference sequence). The CDR3 runs 15 residues.